Listed below are T cell receptor beta chains from one sample, sequenced in a study of response to subunit inactivated influenza vaccine. TCRdb redid the calling of the RT-PCR reads with MiXCR, one entry per CDR3 protein. The sample includes almost 250,000 distinct CDR3 sequences, less than 15% of them seen just once. The source material was non-naive T cells sorted from PBMCs, sampled 14 to 15 days before vaccination. The receptor set was obtained from a man aged 50 to 59 who received an inactivated influenza vaccine. Both conserved end residues are part of each CDR3. The D gene is left open where the match is weak. Clone sizes are given selectively: once, few, many, or a class where the clone is expanded.

J	size	V	D	DNA	CDR3
TRBJ2-3	many	TRBV7-9	NA	TGTGCCAGCAGCTTTACAGGGTATACGCAGTATTTT	CASSFTGYTQYF
TRBJ1-1	NA	TRBV12-3/TRBV12-4	TRBD1	TGTGCCAGCAGACGGGGACAGAGGTACACTGAAGCTTTCTTT	CASRRGQRYTEAFF
TRBJ2-7	NA	TRBV3-1	TRBD2	TGTACCAGCAGCCAGGGACTAGCGGGGGGATACGAGCAGTACTTC	CTSSQGLAGGYEQYF
TRBJ2-1	few	TRBV4-2	TRBD2	TGTGCCAGCAGCCAAGAACCGGGGGGACCCTACAATGAGCAGTTCTTC	CASSQEPGGPYNEQFF
TRBJ2-1	once	TRBV20-1	NA	TGCAGTGCTAGTCGGCTAGTTGGTAATGAGCAGTTCTTC	CSASRLVGNEQFF
TRBJ1-2	few	TRBV7-8	TRBD1	TGTGCCAGCAGCTTACGTTTCGTGAGGGGGCCGGGAAACTATGGCTACACCTTC	CASSLRFVRGPGNYGYTF
TRBJ2-5	few	TRBV20-1	TRBD2	TGCAGTGCTAGAGGCACCAGATCTAGCGGGGGTTGGGAGACCCAGTACTTC	CSARGTRSSGGWETQYF
TRBJ1-5	few	TRBV15	NA	TGTGCCACCAGCAGAGATGGGTCAGGGCGTCAGCCCCAGCATTTT	CATSRDGSGRQPQHF
TRBJ1-3	few	TRBV7-9	TRBD1	TGTGCCAGCAGCTTAACGACAGGGTCTGGAAACACCATATATTTT	CASSLTTGSGNTIYF
TRBJ2-1	NA	TRBV16	NA	TGTGCCTGCAGCCAAGATCTAGGGACTCTAAACTACAATGAGCAGTTCTTC	CACSQDLGTLNYNEQFF
TRBJ1-5	many	TRBV16	NA	TGTGCCAGCAGCCGCCAGGACAGCCTCAATCAGCCCCAGCATTTT	CASSRQDSLNQPQHF
TRBJ1-1	NA	TRBV24-1	NA	TGTGCCACCAGTGATGGCGCGGGAGTTTCCGCTTTCTTT	CATSDGAGVSAFF
TRBJ2-7	NA	TRBV24-1	NA	TGTGCCACCCCAGGGGTCCCGATAGCGGCCTACGAGCAGTACTTC	CATPGVPIAAYEQYF
TRBJ1-6	NA	TRBV11-2	NA	TGTGCCAGCAGCCAATTACACCAAGGAAGTCATTCACCCCTCCACTTT	CASSQLHQGSHSPLHF
TRBJ2-2	NA	TRBV20-1	NA	TGCAGTGGCAGCCGTGTGCCCGCCGGGGAGCTGTTTTTT	CSGSRVPAGELFF
TRBJ2-7	few	TRBV7-2	TRBD2	TGTGCCAGCAGCTTGGGCGGGGGACCTTACGAGCAGTACTTC	CASSLGGGPYEQYF
TRBJ1-6	few	TRBV20-1	TRBD1	TGCAGTGCTAGGCCCGGGACAGATAATTCACCCCTCCACTTT	CSARPGTDNSPLHF
TRBJ2-3	many	TRBV25-1	TRBD1	TGTGCCAGCAGTACCCCGGGACAGGGGGCAGATACGCAGTATTTT	CASSTPGQGADTQYF
TRBJ1-4	many	TRBV5-1	NA	TGCGCCAGCAGGGAAGGGACTAATGAAAAACTGTTTTTT	CASREGTNEKLFF
TRBJ2-1	NA	TRBV7-2	NA	TGTGCCAGCAGCTTTTACCGACGTGACGGTGAGCAGTTCTTC	CASSFYRRDGEQFF
TRBJ2-7	NA	TRBV6-5	NA	TGTGCCAGCAGTTCAGCGGCTAATCAGTACTTC	CASSSAANQYF
TRBJ1-5	NA	TRBV5-1	NA	TGCGCCAGCAGCTTGGAGTTAAATCAGCCCCAGCATTTT	CASSLELNQPQHF
TRBJ2-7	few	TRBV27	TRBD1	TGTGCCAGCAGTGGGACAGGGGGCTTTTTCGAGCAGTACTTC	CASSGTGGFFEQYF
TRBJ1-1	many	TRBV7-2	NA	TGTGCCAGCAGCTCTCAACGGGCGAACACTGAAGCTTTCTTT	CASSSQRANTEAFF
TRBJ2-3	NA	TRBV4-1	TRBD1	TGCGCCAGCAGCCACCTCGGACAGGGGATAGATACGCAGTATTTT	CASSHLGQGIDTQYF
TRBJ2-7	many	TRBV20-1	NA	TGCAGTGCTATGGGAGATAGGGGGGTTTACGAGCAGTACTTC	CSAMGDRGVYEQYF
TRBJ1-1	few	TRBV4-3	TRBD1	TGCGCCAGCAGCCAAGGTCCGGGACAGGGGAACACTGAAGCTTTCTTT	CASSQGPGQGNTEAFF
TRBJ1-6	NA	TRBV3-1	TRBD1	TGTGCCAGCAGCGTACAGGGGAATTCACCCCTCCACTTT	CASSVQGNSPLHF
TRBJ2-3	NA	TRBV13	NA	TGTGCCAGCAGCCCCCCGCTGGAACACCCTAGCACAGATACGCAGTATTTT	CASSPPLEHPSTDTQYF
TRBJ2-1	many	TRBV24-1	TRBD2	TGTGCCACCAGTGATTCCACTGCGGGAGGTTTACCAAGGGAGCAGTTCTTC	CATSDSTAGGLPREQFF
TRBJ2-7	few	TRBV5-1	NA	TGCGCCAGCAGCTTGGGTACCAACTACGAGCAGTACTTC	CASSLGTNYEQYF
TRBJ2-1	few	TRBV7-3	TRBD2	TGTGCCAGCAGCTTAATAGCTAGCGGGAGGTCTAGGAGCAATGAGCAGTTCTTC	CASSLIASGRSRSNEQFF
TRBJ1-5	few	TRBV28	NA	TGTGCAAGTAGGGGGTTTGATCAGCCCCAGCATTTT	CASRGFDQPQHF
TRBJ2-5	NA	TRBV4-2	TRBD1	TGTGCCAGCAGGGACACAGGGGCCGAGACCCAGTACTTC	CASRDTGAETQYF
TRBJ1-2	few	TRBV20-1	TRBD1	TGCAGTGCTAGGGGGACAGATTCCTATGGCTACACCTTC	CSARGTDSYGYTF
TRBJ1-2	NA	TRBV4-1	NA	TGCGCCAGCAGCCCAGATGGGGGGGTTAACTATGGCTACACCTTC	CASSPDGGVNYGYTF
TRBJ2-1	few	TRBV7-8	NA	TGTGCCAGCAGCTTAGGCAGGGGGGAGAATGAGCAGTTCTTC	CASSLGRGENEQFF
TRBJ2-3	few	TRBV7-2	NA	TGTGCCAGCAGCTCGATAAGCATAACCACTAGTCGAGATACGCAGTATTTT	CASSSISITTSRDTQYF
TRBJ2-7	few	TRBV6-2/TRBV6-3	TRBD1	TGTGCCAGCAGTGACCCCCCCGACAGGGCCTCCTACGAGCAGTACTTC	CASSDPPDRASYEQYF
TRBJ2-4	few	TRBV21-1	NA	TGTGCCAGCAGTAAGGGGGAGAACATTCAGTACTTC	CASSKGENIQYF
TRBJ2-7	few	TRBV15	TRBD2	TGTGCCACCAGCAGATCCGGGACTAGCTCCCACGAGCAGTACTTC	CATSRSGTSSHEQYF
TRBJ2-5	few	TRBV7-8	TRBD1	TGTGCCAGCAGACTGACAGGGGATGGGACCCAGTACTTC	CASRLTGDGTQYF
TRBJ2-7	few	TRBV5-6	NA	TGTGCCAGCAGCCGGACCGGGGCCGGGTTTGAGTACTTC	CASSRTGAGFEYF